This T cell receptor (beta chain) stems from a study of blood T cell repertoires in COVID-19. The repertoire was sequenced with immunoSEQ multiplex PCR; TCRdb's copy has only in-frame clones and lacks some. Among some 150,000 clones listed, 75% to 80% were seen once. The CDR3 spans 14 residues. Germline assignment: CDR1 MNHEY and CDR2 SMNVEV (reference sequence). The V and J ends lost 3 bases and 7 bases respectively, with 15 bases between them. The sequenced material came from peripheral blood. The TCR comes from a man older than 75 with acute or convalescent COVID-19. This chain links TRBV27 with TRBJ2-5; D might be TRBD2 (5 bases). The CDR3 DNA reads TGTGCCAGCAGTTTCGGGGTCGCTTTCGGGACCCAGTACTTC. Protein product: CASSFGVAFGTQYF.